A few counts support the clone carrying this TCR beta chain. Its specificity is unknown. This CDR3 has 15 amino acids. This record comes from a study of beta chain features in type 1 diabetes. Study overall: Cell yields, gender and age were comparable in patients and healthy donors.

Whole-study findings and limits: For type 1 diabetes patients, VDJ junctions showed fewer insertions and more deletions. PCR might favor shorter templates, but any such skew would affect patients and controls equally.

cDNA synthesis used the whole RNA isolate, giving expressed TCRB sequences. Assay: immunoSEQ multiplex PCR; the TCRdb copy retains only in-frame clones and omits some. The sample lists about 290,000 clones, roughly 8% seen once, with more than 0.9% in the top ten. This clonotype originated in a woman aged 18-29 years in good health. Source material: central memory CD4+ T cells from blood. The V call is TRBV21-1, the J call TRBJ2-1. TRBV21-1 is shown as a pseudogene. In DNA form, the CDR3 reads TGTGCCAGCACCCGGGACTGCCGAGAAGGGGGTGAGCAGTTCTTC. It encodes CASTRDCREGGEQFF.